A selection of T cell receptor beta chains follows, all from one sample in a study of cytomegalovirus exposure and HLA in healthy donors. Generated by immunoSEQ multiplex PCR, the TCRdb table keeps only in-frame clones and is missing some. The sample lists 100,000 to 150,000 clones; 77% were seen once. The sample comprised PBMCs. These receptors came from a male donor in good health and CMV-seropositive. The conserved cysteine and the conserved F or W are not part of the CDR3 here.

v_call	j_call	cdr3_aa
TRBV28	TRBJ1-2	ASSSTRTVGNYGYT
TRBV10-3	TRBJ2-7	AISDSTGTSGSPLQY
TRBV11-2	TRBJ2-3	ASSLDRTGHSGTDTQY
TRBV5-8	TRBJ2-7	ASSPLRVPYEQY
TRBV19	TRBJ2-7	ASSDRAGAFYEQY
TRBV14	TRBJ2-2	ASSPQGMTGELF
TRBV7-2	TRBJ2-1	ASSLMRGLSYNEQF
TRBV6-5	TRBJ2-1	ASKTSGTPYNEQF
TRBV28	TRBJ2-2	ASSLGRAGELF
TRBV5-4	TRBJ2-7	ASSYKAGALYYEQY
TRBV28	TRBJ2-5	ASSLGTVPTREQY
TRBV28	.	ASSLSGPYEQY
TRBV7-9	TRBJ1-2	ASSSRRGGGNYGYT
TRBV6-5	TRBJ1-1	ASLTGTEAF
TRBV7-2	TRBJ1-2	ASRRDRAGSGYT
TRBV15	TRBJ1-2	ATSPLGQGKSYGYT
TRBV15	TRBJ2-7	ATSRDSGRTYEQY
TRBV28	TRBJ2-1	ATKEGGFLYNEQF
TRBV5-1	TRBJ1-4	ASSGGSTNEKLF
TRBV25-1	TRBJ1-5	ASSGGLPNQPQH
TRBV5-6	TRBJ1-1	ASSFIQGRGEGTEAF
TRBV20-1	TRBJ1-1	SARDPPEAF
TRBV28	TRBJ2-5	ASSWSGVETQY
TRBV5-7	TRBJ1-1	ASSQWGQGLFEAF
TRBV5-1	TRBJ2-3	ASSLELATKGGTDTQY
TRBV28	TRBJ2-7	ASSLAGGRY
TRBV15	TRBJ2-3	ATSRDLQSTDTQY
TRBV7-8	TRBJ2-2	ASSLALVLTGELF
TRBV27	TRBJ2-3	ASSRAGWGTDTQY
TRBV7-2	TRBJ2-1	ASSLAGGAYNEQF
TRBV9	TRBJ1-1	ASSVDLRGDKAF
TRBV27	TRBJ2-7	ASKQQGRDGYEQY
TRBV29-1	TRBJ2-7	SVNQAGRTSISGNYEQY
TRBV27	TRBJ1-5	ASSQDSNQPQH
TRBV29-1	TRBJ2-7	SVVAEDRVSYEQY
TRBV19	TRBJ2-5	ASSSGRAGETQY
TRBV6-1	TRBJ1-3	ASRGTGRNTIY
TRBV7-9	TRBJ1-3	ASSPGQQHSNTIY
TRBV6-4	TRBJ2-5	AGSDLDRDETQY
TRBV28	TRBJ2-5	ASSLDRRKETQY
TRBV5-1	TRBJ2-2	ASSESGGNTGELF
TRBV11-3	TRBJ2-1	ASSLQTGHEQF
TRBV5-8	TRBJ2-5	ASSLGLAGGAETQY
TRBV7-2	TRBJ2-7	ASSLDTYEQY